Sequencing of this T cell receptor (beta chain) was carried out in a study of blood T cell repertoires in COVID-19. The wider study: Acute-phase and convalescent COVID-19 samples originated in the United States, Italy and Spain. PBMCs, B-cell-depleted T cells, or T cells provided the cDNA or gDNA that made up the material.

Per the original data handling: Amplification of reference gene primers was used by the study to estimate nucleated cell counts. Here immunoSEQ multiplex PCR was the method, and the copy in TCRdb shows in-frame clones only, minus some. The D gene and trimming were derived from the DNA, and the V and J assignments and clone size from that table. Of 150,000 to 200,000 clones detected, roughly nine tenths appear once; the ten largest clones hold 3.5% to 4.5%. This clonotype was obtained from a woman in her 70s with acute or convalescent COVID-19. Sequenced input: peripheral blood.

CDR3 sequence: CASSLDRGNTEAFF. The CDR3 region has the DNA TGTGCCAGCAGCTTGGACAGGGGGAACACTGAAGCTTTCTTT. The chain links TRBV5-5 to TRBJ1-1, with 7 positions matching TRBD1. V shed 0 bases and J 1 base; nucleotides not matched to a gene: 0. Germline CDR1 and CDR2: SGHKS and YYEKEE (reference sequence). The CDR3 totals 14 residues.